Listed here are 8 T cell receptor beta chains from one sample, sequenced in a study of blood T cell repertoires in COVID-19. Produced via immunoSEQ multiplex PCR; TCRdb's table is partial and in-frame only. The table includes more than 200,000 clones, 70% to 90% detected once. Sequencing was done on a sample of peripheral blood. These receptors all come from a man aged 18 to 29 with active or convalescent COVID-19.

The chain links TRBV28 to TRBJ1-5; 7 bases fit TRBD1. The V segment lost 6 bases and the J segment 6 bases; nucleotides outside the gene matches: 11. The CDR3 spans 15 residues. Germline CDR1 is MDHEN and CDR2 is SYDVKM. CDR3 sequence (DNA): TGTGCCAGCAGGGGCGGAGGGGGCGCGGGTCAGCCCCAGCATTTT. Translated, it gives CASRGGGGAGQPQHF.

This chain links TRBV5-1 with TRBJ2-6; 9 bases match TRBD1. This CDR3 has 17 residues. Germline V gene lookup returns CDR1 SGHRS and CDR2 YFSETQ. V gave up 2 bases and J gave up 1 base; unmatched junction bases: 4. The CDR3 protein is CASSLQGALSGANVLTF. CDR3 DNA sequence: TGCGCCAGCAGCTTACAGGGGGCTCTTTCTGGGGCCAACGTCCTGACTTTC. The variable domain in full, with the rest retrieved from reference TRBV5-1 and TRBJ2-6, is KAGVTQTPRYLIKTRGQQVTLSCSPISGHRSVSWYQQTPGQGLQFLFEYFSETQRNKGNFPGRFSGRQFSNSRSEMNVSTLELGDSALYLCASSLQGALSGANVLTFGAGSRLTVL.

This clone occurred once. The rearrangement uses TRBV7-9 and TRBJ2-2; D is possibly TRBD2 (5 bases). V lost 5 bases, J lost 7 bases, and 11 bases lay in between. This CDR3 is built from 13 residues. CDR1 is SEHNR and CDR2 is FQNEAQ in the germline V gene (reference sequence). CDR3 bases: TGTGCCAGCAGCCACAGTGGGAGCGGGGAGCTGTTTTTT. Its protein product is CASSHSGSGELFF. Drawing the rest from reference TRBV7-9 and TRBJ2-2, the complete variable domain is DTGVSQNPRHKITKRGQNVTFRCDPISEHNRLYWYRQTLGQGPEFLTYFQNEAQLEKSRLLSDRFSAERPKGSFSTLEIQRTEQGDSAMYLCASSHSGSGELFFGEGSRLTVL.

The genes are TRBV9 and TRBJ2-1; 7 positions agree with TRBD1. Trimming at V came to 4 bases and at J to 3 bases, leaving 4 bases not matched to a gene. CDR3 length: 14 amino acids. Germline assignment: CDR1 SGDLS and CDR2 YYNGEE. CDR3 sequence reads: CASSTTGSYNEQFF. CDR3 DNA sequence: TGTGCCAGCAGCACGACAGGGAGCTACAATGAGCAGTTCTTC.

This chain joins TRBV2 and TRBJ1-3; D ambiguous. V lost 6 bases to trimming and J lost 0 bases, with 9 bases between them. Germline values: CDR1 SNHLY, CDR2 FYNNEI. The CDR3 spans 14 residues. Written as DNA, the CDR3 is TGTGCCAGCAGAACCACCGGCTCTGGAAACACCATATATTTT. Amino acid sequence: CASRTTGSGNTIYF.

This clone was detected once. The chain recombines TRBV7-9 with TRBJ2-1, with D unclear. From germline, CDR1 is SEHNR and CDR2 FQNEAQ (reference sequence). The CDR3 totals 14 residues. V gave up 2 bases and J gave up 4 bases, with 9 bases separating them. CDR3 protein: CASSLTVGYNEQFF. CDR3 coding DNA: TGTGCCAGCAGCTTAACCGTCGGTTACAATGAGCAGTTCTTC.

The rearrangement joins TRBV27 to TRBJ2-7, with 7 bases lining up with TRBD1. The V gene's germline CDR1 is MNHEY and CDR2 SMNVEV (reference sequence). CDR3 length: 17 residues. Trimming cost V 6 bases and J 0 bases; bases outside gene matches: 14. Here the CDR3 reads CASSPNPTGVRSYEQYF. The CDR3 DNA is TGTGCCAGCAGCCCTAACCCTACAGGGGTCCGCTCCTACGAGCAGTACTTC.

This sequence joins TRBV21-1 and TRBJ1-5; the table's D call, TRBD1, has no DNA check behind it. TRBV21-1 corresponds to a pseudogene. The CDR3 runs 18 residues. CDR3: CASSKARDRGFGNQPQHF. Written as DNA, the CDR3 is TGTGCCAGCAGCAAAGCTCGGGACAGGGGGTTCGGCAATCAGCCCCAGCATTTT.